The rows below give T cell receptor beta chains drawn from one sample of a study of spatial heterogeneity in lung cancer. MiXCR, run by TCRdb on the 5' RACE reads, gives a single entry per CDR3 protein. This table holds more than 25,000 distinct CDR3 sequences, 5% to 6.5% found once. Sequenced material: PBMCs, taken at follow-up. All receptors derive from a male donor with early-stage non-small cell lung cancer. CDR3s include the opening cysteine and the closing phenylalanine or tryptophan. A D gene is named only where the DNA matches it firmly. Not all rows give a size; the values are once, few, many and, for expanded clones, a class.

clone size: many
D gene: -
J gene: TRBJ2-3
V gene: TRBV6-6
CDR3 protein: CASAGSTDTQYF
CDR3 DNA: TGTGCCAGCGCGGGTAGCACAGATACGCAGTATTTT

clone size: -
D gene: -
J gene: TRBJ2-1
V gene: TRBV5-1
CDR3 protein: CASSLGVGGLRNSYNEQFF
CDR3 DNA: TGCGCCAGCAGCTTGGGCGTTGGGGGACTGCGAAACTCCTACAATGAGCAGTTCTTC

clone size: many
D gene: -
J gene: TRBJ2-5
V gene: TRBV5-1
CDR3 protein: CASRWRTQETQYF
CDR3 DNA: TGCGCCAGCAGATGGAGGACCCAAGAGACCCAGTACTTC

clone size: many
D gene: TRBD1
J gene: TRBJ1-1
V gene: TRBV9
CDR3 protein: CASSGYMTGTPQAFF
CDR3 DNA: TGTGCCAGCAGCGGGTACATGACAGGGACGCCTCAAGCTTTCTTT

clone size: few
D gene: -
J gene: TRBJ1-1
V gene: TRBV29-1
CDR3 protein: CSVTRAAEAFF
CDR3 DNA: TGCAGCGTAACCCGGGCGGCTGAAGCTTTCTTT

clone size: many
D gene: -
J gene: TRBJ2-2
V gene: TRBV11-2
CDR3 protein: CASSLPGPGELFF
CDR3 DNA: TGTGCCAGCAGTTTGCCGGGACCCGGGGAGCTGTTTTTT

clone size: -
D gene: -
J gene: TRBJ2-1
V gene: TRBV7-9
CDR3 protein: CASSLWANKHNEQFF
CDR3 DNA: TGTGCCAGCAGCCTGTGGGCCAACAAACACAATGAGCAGTTCTTC

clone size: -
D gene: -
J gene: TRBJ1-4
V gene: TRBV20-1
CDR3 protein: CSARDPRGSNEKLFF
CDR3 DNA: TGCAGTGCTAGAGACCCCAGGGGATCTAATGAAAAACTGTTTTTT

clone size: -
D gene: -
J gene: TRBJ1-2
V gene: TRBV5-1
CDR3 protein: CASSSGAAHGYTF
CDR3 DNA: TGCGCCAGCAGCTCGGGGGCAGCACATGGCTACACCTTC

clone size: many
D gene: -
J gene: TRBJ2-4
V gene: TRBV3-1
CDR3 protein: CASSQWTGRNIQYF
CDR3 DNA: TGTGCCAGCAGCCAATGGACGGGGAGGAACATTCAGTACTTC

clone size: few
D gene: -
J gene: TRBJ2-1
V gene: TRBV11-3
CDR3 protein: CASSPQAGSYNEQFF
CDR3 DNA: TGTGCCAGCAGCCCCCAAGCGGGCTCCTACAATGAGCAGTTCTTC

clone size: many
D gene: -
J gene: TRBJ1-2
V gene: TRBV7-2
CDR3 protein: CASSSQTQYGYTF
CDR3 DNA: TGTGCCAGCAGCTCTCAAACCCAATATGGCTACACCTTC

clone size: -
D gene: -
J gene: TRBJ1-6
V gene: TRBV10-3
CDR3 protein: CAISPGQSKSPLHF
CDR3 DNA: TGTGCCATCAGCCCGGGACAATCAAAGTCACCCCTCCACTTT

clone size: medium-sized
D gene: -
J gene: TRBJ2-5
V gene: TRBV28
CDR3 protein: CASSLRETQYF
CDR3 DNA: TGTGCCAGCAGTTTACGGGAGACCCAGTACTTC

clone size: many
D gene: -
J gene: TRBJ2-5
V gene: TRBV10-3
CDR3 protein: CAISESGGGYETQYF
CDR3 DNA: TGTGCCATCAGTGAGTCCGGAGGGGGGTACGAGACCCAGTACTTC

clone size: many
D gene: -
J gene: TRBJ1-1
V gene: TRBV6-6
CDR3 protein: CASSYNRDMNTEAFF
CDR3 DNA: TGTGCCAGCAGTTACAACAGGGACATGAACACTGAAGCTTTCTTT

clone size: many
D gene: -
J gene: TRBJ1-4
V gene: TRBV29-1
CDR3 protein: CSVMRGPEKLFF
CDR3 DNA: TGCAGCGTTATGAGGGGACCTGAAAAACTGTTTTTT

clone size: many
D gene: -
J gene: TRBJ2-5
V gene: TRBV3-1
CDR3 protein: CASSQEEETQYF
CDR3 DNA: TGTGCCAGCAGCCAAGAAGAGGAGACCCAGTACTTC

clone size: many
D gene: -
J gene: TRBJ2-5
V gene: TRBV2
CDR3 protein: CASRADEETQYF
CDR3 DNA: TGTGCCAGCAGAGCGGACGAAGAGACCCAGTACTTC

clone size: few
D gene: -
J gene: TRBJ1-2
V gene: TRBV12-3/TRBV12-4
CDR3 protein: CASSLGNRDGYTF
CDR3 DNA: TGTGCCAGCAGTTTAGGGAACAGGGACGGCTACACCTTC

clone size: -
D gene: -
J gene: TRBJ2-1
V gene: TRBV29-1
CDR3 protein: CSVDRAKDNEQFF
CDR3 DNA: TGCAGCGTTGACAGGGCAAAGGACAATGAGCAGTTCTTC

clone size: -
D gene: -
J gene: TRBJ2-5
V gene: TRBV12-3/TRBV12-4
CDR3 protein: CASNRGNQETQYF
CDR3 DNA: TGTGCCAGCAACCGGGGGAACCAAGAGACCCAGTACTTC

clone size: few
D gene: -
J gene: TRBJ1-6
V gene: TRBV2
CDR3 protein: CATQRQGNSPLHF
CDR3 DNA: TGTGCCACCCAACGGCAGGGTAATTCACCCCTCCACTTT

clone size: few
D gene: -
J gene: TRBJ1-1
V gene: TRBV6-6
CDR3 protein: CASSSPQGDTEAFF
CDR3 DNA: TGTGCCAGCAGTTCACCTCAGGGCGACACTGAAGCTTTCTTT

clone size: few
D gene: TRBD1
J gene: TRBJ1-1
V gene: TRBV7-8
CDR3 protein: CASSLRDRGSNTEAFF
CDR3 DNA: TGTGCCAGCAGCCTCCGGGACAGGGGATCGAACACTGAAGCTTTCTTT

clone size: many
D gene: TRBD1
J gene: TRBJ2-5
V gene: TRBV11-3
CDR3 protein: CASSSGTGEETQYF
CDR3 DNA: TGTGCCAGCAGCTCTGGGACAGGGGAAGAGACCCAGTACTTC

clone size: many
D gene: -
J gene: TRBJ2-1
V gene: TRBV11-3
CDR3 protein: CASSLGGGQRNEQFF
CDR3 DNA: TGTGCCAGCAGCTTAGGAGGAGGGCAGCGCAATGAGCAGTTCTTC